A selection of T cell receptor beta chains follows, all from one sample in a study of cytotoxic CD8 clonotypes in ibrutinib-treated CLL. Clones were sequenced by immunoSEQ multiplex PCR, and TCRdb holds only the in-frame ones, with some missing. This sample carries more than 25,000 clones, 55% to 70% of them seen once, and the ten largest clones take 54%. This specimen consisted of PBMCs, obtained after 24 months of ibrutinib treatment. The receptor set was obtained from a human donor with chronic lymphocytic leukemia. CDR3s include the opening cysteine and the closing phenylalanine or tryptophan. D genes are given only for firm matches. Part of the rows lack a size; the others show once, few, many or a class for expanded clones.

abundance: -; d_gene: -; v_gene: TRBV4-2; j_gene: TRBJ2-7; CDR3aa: CASSRTGTIGGEQYF; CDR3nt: TGTGCCAGCAGCCGAACTGGGACAATAGGAGGCGAGCAGTACTTC
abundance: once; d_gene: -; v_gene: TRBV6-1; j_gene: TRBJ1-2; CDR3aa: CASSEALRGTLYGYTF; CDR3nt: TGTGCCAGCAGTGAAGCGCTTCGCGGGACACTGTATGGCTACACCTTC
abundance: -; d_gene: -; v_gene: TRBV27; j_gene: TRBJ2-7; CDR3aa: CASSLVKDSPYEQYF; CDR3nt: TGTGCCAGCAGTTTAGTTAAGGACAGTCCCTACGAGCAGTACTTC
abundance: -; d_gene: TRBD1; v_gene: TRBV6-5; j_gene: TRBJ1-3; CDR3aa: CASSSTGGSGNTIYF; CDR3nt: TGTGCCAGCAGTTCGACAGGGGGCTCTGGAAACACCATATATTTT
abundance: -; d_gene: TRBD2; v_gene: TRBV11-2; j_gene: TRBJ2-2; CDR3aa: CASSFTSGANTGELFF; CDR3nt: TGTGCCAGCAGCTTTACTAGCGGGGCGAACACCGGGGAGCTGTTTTTT
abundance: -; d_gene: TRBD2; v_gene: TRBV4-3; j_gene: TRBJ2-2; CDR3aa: CASSQVLALAGANTGELFF; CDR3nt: TGCGCCAGCAGCCAAGTATTAGCTCTAGCGGGGGCTAACACCGGGGAGCTGTTTTTT
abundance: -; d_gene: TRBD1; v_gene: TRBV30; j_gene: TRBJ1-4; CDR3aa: CASQGAANEKLFF; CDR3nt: TGTGCCTCGCAGGGGGCAGCTAATGAAAAACTGTTTTTT
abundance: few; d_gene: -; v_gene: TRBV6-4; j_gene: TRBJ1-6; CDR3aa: CASSREGMANSPLHF; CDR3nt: TGTGCCAGCAGTAGGGAGGGGATGGCGAATTCACCCCTCCACTTT
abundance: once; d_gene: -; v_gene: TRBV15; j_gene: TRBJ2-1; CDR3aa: CATSIRGYNEQFF; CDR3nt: TGTGCCACCAGCATCCGCGGCTACAATGAGCAGTTCTTC
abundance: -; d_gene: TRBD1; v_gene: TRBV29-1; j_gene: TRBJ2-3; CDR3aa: CSVGHMTGGEDTQYF; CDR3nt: TGCAGCGTTGGACACATGACAGGGGGCGAAGATACGCAGTATTTT
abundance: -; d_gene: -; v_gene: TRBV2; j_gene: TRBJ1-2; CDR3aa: CASRTLPGYGYTF; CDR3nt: TGTGCCAGCAGGACCCTCCCAGGATATGGCTACACCTTC
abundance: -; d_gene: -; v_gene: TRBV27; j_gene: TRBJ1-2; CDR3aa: CASSLSHNYGYTF; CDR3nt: TGTGCCAGCAGTTTATCCCATAACTATGGCTACACCTTC
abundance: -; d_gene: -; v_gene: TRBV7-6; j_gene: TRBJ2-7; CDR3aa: CASSRGSVRVYEQYF; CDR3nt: TGTGCCAGCAGCAGGGGTTCGGTGCGAGTCTACGAGCAGTACTTC
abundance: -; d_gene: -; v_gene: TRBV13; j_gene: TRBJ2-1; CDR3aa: CASSPPGGGRYNEQFF; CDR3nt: TGTGCCAGCAGCCCACCAGGTGGGGGGCGTTACAATGAGCAGTTCTTC
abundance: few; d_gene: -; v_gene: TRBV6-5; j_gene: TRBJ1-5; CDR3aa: CASSYRGDSNQPQHF; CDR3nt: TGTGCCAGCAGTTACCGGGGAGATAGCAATCAGCCCCAGCATTTT
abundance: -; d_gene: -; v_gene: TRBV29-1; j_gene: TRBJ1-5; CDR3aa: CSVSGVGGSGNQPQHF; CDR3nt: TGCAGCGTCTCGGGGGTCGGAGGAAGCGGCAATCAGCCCCAGCATTTT
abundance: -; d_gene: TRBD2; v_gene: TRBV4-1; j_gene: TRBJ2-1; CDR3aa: CASSQGPSGGLYNEQFF; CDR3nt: TGCGCCAGCAGCCAAGGACCTAGCGGGGGGCTCTACAATGAGCAGTTCTTC
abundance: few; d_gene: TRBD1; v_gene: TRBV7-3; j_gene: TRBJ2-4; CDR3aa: CASSRTGENIQYF; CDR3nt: TGTGCCAGCAGCAGGACAGGGGAGAACATTCAGTACTTC
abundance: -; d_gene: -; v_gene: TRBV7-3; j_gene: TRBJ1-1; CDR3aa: CASSLTMNTEAFF; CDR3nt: TGTGCCAGCAGCTTAACAATGAACACTGAAGCTTTCTTT
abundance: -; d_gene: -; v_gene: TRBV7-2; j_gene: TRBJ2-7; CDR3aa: CASTLPTDYEQYF; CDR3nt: TGTGCCAGCACCCTCCCCACGGACTACGAGCAGTACTTC
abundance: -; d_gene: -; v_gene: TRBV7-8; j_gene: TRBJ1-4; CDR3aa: CASTPSGFGEKLFF; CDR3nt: TGTGCCAGCACCCCGTCAGGGTTCGGTGAAAAACTGTTTTTT
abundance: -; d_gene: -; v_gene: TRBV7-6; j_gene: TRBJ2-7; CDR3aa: CASSLAVRYEQYF; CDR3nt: TGTGCCAGCAGCTTAGCGGTTAGATACGAGCAGTACTTC
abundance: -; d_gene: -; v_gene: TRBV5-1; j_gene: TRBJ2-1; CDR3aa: CASSYMGVSGSSYNEQFF; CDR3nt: TGCGCCAGCAGCTACATGGGAGTCTCGGGCAGCTCCTACAATGAGCAGTTCTTC
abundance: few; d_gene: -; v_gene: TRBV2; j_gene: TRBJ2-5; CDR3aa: CASSEGTRWETQYF; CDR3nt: TGTGCCAGCAGTGAGGGGACACGCTGGGAGACCCAGTACTTC
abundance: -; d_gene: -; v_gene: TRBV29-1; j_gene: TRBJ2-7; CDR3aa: CSVEDPGRSYEQYF; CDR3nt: TGCAGCGTTGAAGATCCTGGCAGGTCCTACGAGCAGTACTTC
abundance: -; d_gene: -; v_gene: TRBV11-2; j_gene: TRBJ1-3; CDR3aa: CASSLRAQGSGNTIYF; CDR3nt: TGTGCCAGCAGCTTAAGGGCGCAGGGATCTGGAAACACCATATATTTT
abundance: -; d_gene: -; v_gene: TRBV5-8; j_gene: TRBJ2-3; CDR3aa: CASSLASVSTDTQYF; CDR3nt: TGTGCCAGCAGCTTGGCGTCAGTTAGCACAGATACGCAGTATTTT
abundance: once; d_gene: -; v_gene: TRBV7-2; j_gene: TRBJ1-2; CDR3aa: CASSLDVHNYGYTF; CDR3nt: TGTGCCAGCAGCTTAGACGTTCATAACTATGGCTACACCTTC
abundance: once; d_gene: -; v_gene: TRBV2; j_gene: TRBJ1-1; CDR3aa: CASSGVGPVEAFF; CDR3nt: TGTGCCAGCAGTGGCGTGGGGCCAGTTGAAGCTTTCTTT
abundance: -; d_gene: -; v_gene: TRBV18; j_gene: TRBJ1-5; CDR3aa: CASSPEAAGVNQPQHF; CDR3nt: TGTGCCAGCTCACCAGAAGCGGCGGGGGTCAATCAGCCCCAGCATTTT
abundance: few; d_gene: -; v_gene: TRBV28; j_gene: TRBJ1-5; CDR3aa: CASILWGSNQPQHF; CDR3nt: TGTGCCAGCATCCTATGGGGGAGCAATCAGCCCCAGCATTTT
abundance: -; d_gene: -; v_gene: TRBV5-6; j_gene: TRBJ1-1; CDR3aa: CASRRGSSMNTEAFF; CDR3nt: TGTGCCAGCAGGCGGGGCTCGTCCATGAACACTGAAGCTTTCTTT
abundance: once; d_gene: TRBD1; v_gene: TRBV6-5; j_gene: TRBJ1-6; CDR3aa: CASRGTGSPAPLHF; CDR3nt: TGTGCCAGCAGAGGGACAGGATCCCCGGCACCCCTCCACTTT
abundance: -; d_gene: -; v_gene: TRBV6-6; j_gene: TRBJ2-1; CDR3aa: CASSGGGPYNEQFF; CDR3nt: TGTGCCAGCAGTGGGGGGGGGCCGTACAATGAGCAGTTCTTC
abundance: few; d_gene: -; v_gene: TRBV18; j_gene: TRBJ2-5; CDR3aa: CASSQEGTQYF; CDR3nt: TGTGCCAGCTCACAAGAGGGGACCCAGTACTTC
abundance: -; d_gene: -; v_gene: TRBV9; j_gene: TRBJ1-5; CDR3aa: CASSRGANQPQHF; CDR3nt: TGTGCCAGCTCGCGGGGGGCGAATCAGCCCCAGCATTTT
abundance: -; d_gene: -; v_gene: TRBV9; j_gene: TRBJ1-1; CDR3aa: CASSVSAGENTEAFF; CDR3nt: TGTGCCAGCAGCGTCAGTGCAGGAGAGAACACTGAAGCTTTCTTT
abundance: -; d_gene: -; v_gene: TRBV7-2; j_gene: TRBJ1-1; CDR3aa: CASSFGGIAEAFF; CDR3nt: TGTGCCAGCAGCTTTGGGGGAATAGCTGAAGCTTTCTTT
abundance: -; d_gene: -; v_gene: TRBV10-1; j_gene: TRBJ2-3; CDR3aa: CASSRDNTDTQYF; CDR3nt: TGCGCCAGCAGCCGGGACAACACAGATACGCAGTATTTT
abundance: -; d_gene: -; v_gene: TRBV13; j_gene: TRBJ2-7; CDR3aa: CASSLGAQYEQYF; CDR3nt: TGTGCCAGCAGCTTAGGGGCACAGTACGAGCAGTACTTC
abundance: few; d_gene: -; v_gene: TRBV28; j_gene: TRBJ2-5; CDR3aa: CASSLLQETQYF; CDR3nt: TGTGCCAGCAGTCTACTTCAAGAGACCCAGTACTTC
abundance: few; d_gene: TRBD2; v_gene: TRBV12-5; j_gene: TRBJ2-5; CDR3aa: CASGPPPSGGAEGETQYF; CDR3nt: TGTGCTAGTGGTCCCCCGCCTAGCGGGGGGGCAGAGGGGGAGACCCAGTACTTC